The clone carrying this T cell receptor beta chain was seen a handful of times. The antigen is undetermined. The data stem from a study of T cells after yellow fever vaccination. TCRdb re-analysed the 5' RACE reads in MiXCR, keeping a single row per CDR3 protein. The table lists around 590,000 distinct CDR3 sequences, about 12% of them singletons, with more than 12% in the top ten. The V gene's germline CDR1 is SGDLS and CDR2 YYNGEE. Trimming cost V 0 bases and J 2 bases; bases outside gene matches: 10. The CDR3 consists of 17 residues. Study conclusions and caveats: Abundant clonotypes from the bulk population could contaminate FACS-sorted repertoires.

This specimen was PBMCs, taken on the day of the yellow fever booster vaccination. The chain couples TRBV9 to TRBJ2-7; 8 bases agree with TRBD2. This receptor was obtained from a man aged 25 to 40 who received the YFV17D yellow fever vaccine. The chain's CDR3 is CASSVVVGRDPPYEQYF. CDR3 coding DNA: TGTGCCAGCAGCGTAGTGGTCGGGAGGGACCCCCCCTACGAGCAGTACTTC.